Shown below are 8 T cell receptor beta chains from a single sample sequenced in a study of shared clonotypes between healthy human individuals. Method: immunoSEQ multiplex PCR; TCRdb's copy keeps in-frame clones and lacks some. The top ten hold more than 0.45% of the sample, which has about 1 million clones, more than 75% seen once. Sample: memory CD4+ T cells from PBMCs. Subset in this sample: CD45RA-negative fraction. The receptors derive from a man between 18 and 35 years old in good health. Some clones in this sample may be carry-over from other donors' samples.

On this clone: Different DNA sequences within this sample yield the same CDR3. This chain uses TRBV9 with TRBJ2-1; D not resolved. Germline-derived CDR1 and CDR2 are SGDLS and YYNGEE. Trimming took 0 bases from V and 5 from J, leaving 9 bases between them. CDR3 length: 14 amino acids. CDR3 in DNA: TGTGCCAGCAGCGTAGCGGCGGCAAACAATGAGCAGTTCTTC. It is translated as CASSVAAANNEQFF. Full variable domain (outside the CDR3, taken from reference TRBV9 and TRBJ2-1): DSGVTQTPKHLITATGQRVTLRCSPRSGDLSVYWYQQSLDQGLQFLIQYYNGEERAKGNILERFSAQQFPDLHSELNLSSLELGDSALYFCASSVAAANNEQFFGPGTRLTVL.

This chain links TRBV7-9 with TRBJ1-1, with TRBD1 matching 7 bases. V lost 7 bases, J lost 10 bases, and 9 bases stayed unmatched. CDR1 SEHNR and CDR2 FQNEAQ come from the germline V gene (reference sequence). The CDR3 is 12 residues long. Written as DNA, the CDR3 is TGTGCCAGCAACCCAGACAGGGTCGGAGCTTTCTTT. Its translation is CASNPDRVGAFF.

Worth noting for this clone: This sample includes further DNA sequences coding for the same CDR3. The chain joins TRBV5-1 to TRBJ1-1; D gene uncertain. The CDR3 has 14 residues. Germline values: CDR1 SGHRS, CDR2 YFSETQ. Trimming removed 4 bases from V and 3 bases from J, with 13 bases in between. The DNA of the CDR3 is TGCGCCAGCAGCAGCAGTCACCGTGACACTGAAGCTTTCTTT. Translated: CASSSSHRDTEAFF.

This chain joins TRBV6-5 and TRBJ2-2; TRBD2 matches 9 bases. Trimming took 3 bases from V and 4 from J; bases not matched to a gene: 6. Germline CDR1 reads MNHEY; CDR2 reads SVGAGI. The CDR3 loop spans 16 amino acids. CDR3 loop: CASSYWRAGGTGELFF. The CDR3, as DNA: TGTGCCAGCAGTTATTGGCGAGCGGGAGGCACCGGGGAGCTGTTTTTT.

The chain is built from TRBV6-1 and TRBJ1-1; D unresolved. From germline, CDR1 is MNHNS and CDR2 SASEGT. The ends were cut back, 5 bases at V and 8 bases at J, with 15 bases in the middle. The CDR3 spans 13 residues. CDR3 DNA: TGTGCCAGCAGTCTGCGTAAGGATATAGAAGCTTTCTTT. Protein sequence: CASSLRKDIEAFF.

The gene calls are TRBV15 and TRBJ1-5, with 9 positions matching TRBD1. CDR1 and CDR2 from the germline V gene are LNHNV and YYDKDF (reference sequence). J gave up 7 bases and V 3 bases, and 10 bases lay outside the gene matches. CDR3 length equals 16 residues. CDR3 sequence reads: CATSSQRGTGMQPQHF. For the CDR3, the DNA is TGTGCCACCAGCAGTCAGAGAGGGACAGGGATGCAGCCCCAGCATTTT.

The chain employs TRBV5-6 and TRBJ2-7, with D unresolved. The CDR3 totals 14 residues. Germline lookup yields CDR1 SGHDT and CDR2 YYEEEE. V shed 0 bases and J shed 0 bases, with 7 bases lying between them. DNA for the CDR3: TGTGCCAGCAGCTTGGAAACGAGCTCCTACGAGCAGTACTTC. This codes for CASSLETSSYEQYF.

The chain employs TRBV29-1 and TRBJ2-1, with D maybe TRBD2 (7 bases). The CDR3 covers 17 residues. V was pared by 1 base and J by 1 base, with 17 bases between. CDR1 is SQVTM and CDR2 is ANQGSEA in the germline V gene. CDR3: CSVEVGGRGSSYNEQFF. The DNA for the CDR3 is TGCAGCGTTGAAGTGGGAGGGAGGGGGAGTTCCTACAATGAGCAGTTCTTC.